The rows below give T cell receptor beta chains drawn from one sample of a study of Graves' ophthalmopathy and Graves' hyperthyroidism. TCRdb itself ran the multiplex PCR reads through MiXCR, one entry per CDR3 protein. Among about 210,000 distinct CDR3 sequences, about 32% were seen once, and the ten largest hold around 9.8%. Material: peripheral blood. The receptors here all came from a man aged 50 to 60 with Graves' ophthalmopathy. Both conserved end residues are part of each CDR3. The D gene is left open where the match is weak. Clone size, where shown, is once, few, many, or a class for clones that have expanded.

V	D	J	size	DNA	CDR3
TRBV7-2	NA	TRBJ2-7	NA	TGTGCCAGCAGCCGGGGGTTCTCCTACGAGCAGTACTTC	CASSRGFSYEQYF
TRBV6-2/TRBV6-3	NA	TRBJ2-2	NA	TGTGCCAGCAGTTACTCTAGGGCCCACACCGGGGAGCTGTTTTTT	CASSYSRAHTGELFF
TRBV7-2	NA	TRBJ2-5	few	TGTGCCAGCAGCTTATTCGGGCAGGGTCGGGAGACCCAGTACTTC	CASSLFGQGRETQYF
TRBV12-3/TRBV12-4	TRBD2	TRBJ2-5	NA	TGTGCCAGCAGTTTAGCCCTAGCGGGAGTCTTTGAGACCCAGTACTTC	CASSLALAGVFETQYF
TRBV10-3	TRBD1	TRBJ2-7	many	TGTGCCATCAGCGAGAGGACAGGGGTGGGGGACGAGCAGTACTTC	CAISERTGVGDEQYF
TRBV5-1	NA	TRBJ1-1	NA	TGCGCCAGCAGCTTGTTCGACGGAGGGGGCACTGAAGCTTTCTTT	CASSLFDGGGTEAFF
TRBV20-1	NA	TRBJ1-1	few	TGCAGTGCTAGAGACCTGTCGCGGGGAACTGAAGCTTTCTTT	CSARDLSRGTEAFF
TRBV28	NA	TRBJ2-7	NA	TGTGCCAGCAGTTCGGATGATATATCCTACGAGCAGTACTTC	CASSSDDISYEQYF
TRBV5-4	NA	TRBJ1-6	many	TGTGCCAGCAGCACCCAAGCAGGGCCTGGAAATTCACCCCTCCACTTT	CASSTQAGPGNSPLHF
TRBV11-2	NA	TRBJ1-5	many	TGTGCCAGCAGCAAGGGGGGGAATCAGCCCCAGCATTTT	CASSKGGNQPQHF
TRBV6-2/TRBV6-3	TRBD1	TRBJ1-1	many	TGTGCCACCGAGGACAGGGGTTCTGAAGCTTTCTTT	CATEDRGSEAFF
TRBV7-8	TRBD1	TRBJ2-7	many	TGTGCCAGCAGCTTCTGGACAGGTGCCTACGAGCAGTACTTC	CASSFWTGAYEQYF
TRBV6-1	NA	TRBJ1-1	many	TGTGCCAGCAGTGAGGTGGAGGGGGGCACTGAAGCTTTCTTT	CASSEVEGGTEAFF
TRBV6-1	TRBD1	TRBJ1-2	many	TGTGCCAGCAGTGATGAGGGGGCGACCTATGGCTACACCTTC	CASSDEGATYGYTF
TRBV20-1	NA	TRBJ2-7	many	TGCAGTGCTAGTTCATTAGCCGCGATCCGCGAGCAGTACTTC	CSASSLAAIREQYF
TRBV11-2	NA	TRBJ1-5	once	TGTGCCAGCAGCCTAGAAGGTCCACTTAGCAATCAGCCCCAGCATTTT	CASSLEGPLSNQPQHF
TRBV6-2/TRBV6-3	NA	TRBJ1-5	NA	TGTGCCAGCAGTTCTCCCGTTCAGCCCCAGCATTTT	CASSSPVQPQHF
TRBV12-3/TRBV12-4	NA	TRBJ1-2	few	TGTGCCAGCAGATCCCGGCGGGCAGCCTCCTTC	CASRSRRAASF
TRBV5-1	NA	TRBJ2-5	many	TGCGCCAGCAGCGGCGGACAGGGAGGGCCAGAGACCCAGTACTTC	CASSGGQGGPETQYF
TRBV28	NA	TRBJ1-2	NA	TGTGCCAGCAGTTCCCGGCAGAGGGGCTACACCTTC	CASSSRQRGYTF
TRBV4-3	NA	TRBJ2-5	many	TGCGCCAGCAGCCAAGACGTCGAGAGCCTAGAGACCCAGTACTTC	CASSQDVESLETQYF
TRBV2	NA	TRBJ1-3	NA	TGTGCCACTTCGGGGTCGATCTCTGGAAACACCATATATTTT	CATSGSISGNTIYF
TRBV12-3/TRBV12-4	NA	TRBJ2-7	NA	TGTGCCAGCAGTTTCAAACAGGGTTACGAGCAGTACTTC	CASSFKQGYEQYF
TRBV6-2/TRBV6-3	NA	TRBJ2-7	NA	TGTGCCAGCAGCGACGACTACTCGAGCTCCTACGAGCAGTACTTC	CASSDDYSSSYEQYF
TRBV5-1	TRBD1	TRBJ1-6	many	TGCGCCAGCAGCTTGGGGACAGGGGGTTCACCCCTCCACTTT	CASSLGTGGSPLHF
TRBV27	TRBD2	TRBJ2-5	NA	TGTGCCAGCAGTTTATGGGCGGGAGGAGAGACCCAGTACTTC	CASSLWAGGETQYF
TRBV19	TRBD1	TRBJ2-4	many	TGTGCCAGTAGTATGAGGACAGGGCACCGGAACATTCAGTACTTC	CASSMRTGHRNIQYF
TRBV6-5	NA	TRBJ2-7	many	TGTGCCGGCAGTTATAGGGGATCCTCCTACGAGCAGTACTTC	CAGSYRGSSYEQYF
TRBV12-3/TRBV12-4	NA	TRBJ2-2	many	TGTGCCAGCAGTTTCAGTTTGGGGGAGCTGTTTTTT	CASSFSLGELFF
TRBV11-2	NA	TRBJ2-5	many	TGTGCCAGCAGCGCCCCACACACAGTAAAAGAGACCCAGTACTTC	CASSAPHTVKETQYF
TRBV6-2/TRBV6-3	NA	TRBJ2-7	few	TGTGCCAGCAGTCGGACAGTCCTTAGCCACGAGCAGTACTTC	CASSRTVLSHEQYF
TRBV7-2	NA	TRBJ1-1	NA	TGTGCCAGCAACCAACACAGGCAGGAAGCTTTCTTT	CASNQHRQEAFF
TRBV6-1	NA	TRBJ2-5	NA	TGTGCCAGCAGCCATACCGGGACATGGGAAGGGGAGACCCAGTACTTC	CASSHTGTWEGETQYF
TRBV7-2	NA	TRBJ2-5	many	TGTGCCAGCAGCCCGCCTGGGGGGGGCGCCAACCAAGAGACCCAGTACTTC	CASSPPGGGANQETQYF
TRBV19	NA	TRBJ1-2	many	TGTGCCAGTAGTATTTTCGGGGAAGCTAACTATGGCTACACCTTC	CASSIFGEANYGYTF
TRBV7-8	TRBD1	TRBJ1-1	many	TGTGCCAGCAGCTTAACAGGGACAGGGTTTATCACTGAAGCTTTCTTT	CASSLTGTGFITEAFF
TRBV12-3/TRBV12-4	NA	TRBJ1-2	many	TGTGCCAGCAGTTCCTCCTCAGTTCATGGCTACACCTTC	CASSSSSVHGYTF
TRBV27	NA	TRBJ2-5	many	TGTGCCAGCAGTTCAAAACAAGGGGAGACCCAGTACTTC	CASSSKQGETQYF
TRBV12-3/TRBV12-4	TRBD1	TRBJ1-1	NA	TGTGCCAGCACCTCACCGCCAGGGACAGGGAATACTGAAGCTTTCTTT	CASTSPPGTGNTEAFF
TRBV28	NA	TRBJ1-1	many	TGTGCCAGCAGTTGGATGCTGGGACAACAGGGCATGAACACTGAAGCTTTCTTT	CASSWMLGQQGMNTEAFF
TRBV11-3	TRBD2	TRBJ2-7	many	TGTGCCAGCAGCCCACTACCCACTAGCGGAAACCTTTACGAGCAGTACTTC	CASSPLPTSGNLYEQYF
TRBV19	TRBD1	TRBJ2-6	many	TGTGCCAGCTCCTACGGGACAGGGCTGCGGGCTGGGGCCAACGTCCTGACTTTC	CASSYGTGLRAGANVLTF
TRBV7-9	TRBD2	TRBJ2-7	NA	TGTGCCTGGACTAGGATAGATGAGCAGTACTTC	CAWTRIDEQYF
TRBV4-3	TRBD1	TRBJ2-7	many	TGCGCCAGCAGCCAAGGGACAGGCCCACCCTACGAGCAGTACTTC	CASSQGTGPPYEQYF
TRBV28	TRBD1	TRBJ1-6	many	TGTGCCAGCAGGGGGACAGCGATCTATAATTCACCCCTCCACTTT	CASRGTAIYNSPLHF
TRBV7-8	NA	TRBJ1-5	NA	TGTGCCAGCAGCCCACCCCCCCCGGAGCCCCAGCATTTT	CASSPPPPEPQHF
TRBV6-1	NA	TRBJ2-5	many	TGTGCCAGCAGTGCGCCGGGACACGGTCAAGAGACCCAGTACTTC	CASSAPGHGQETQYF
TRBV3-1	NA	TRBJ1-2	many	TGTGCCAGCAGCCAAGGGGCAAGTGGCTACACCTTC	CASSQGASGYTF
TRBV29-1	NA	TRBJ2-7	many	TGCAGCGTTCAACAGAACTACGAGCAGTACTTC	CSVQQNYEQYF
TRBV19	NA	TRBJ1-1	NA	TGTGCCAGTAGTATAGGAGGGGTGGTCACTGAAGCTTTCTTT	CASSIGGVVTEAFF
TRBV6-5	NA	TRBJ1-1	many	TGTGCCAGCAGTTCTGTGGGGGTGACTGAAGCTTTCTTT	CASSSVGVTEAFF
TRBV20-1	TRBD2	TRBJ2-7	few	TGCAGTGCTAGAGATGCTAGCGGAAGCTCCTACGAGCAGTACTTC	CSARDASGSSYEQYF
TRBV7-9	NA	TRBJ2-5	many	TGTGCCAGCAGCTCCACAGTTCAAGAGACCCAGTACTTC	CASSSTVQETQYF
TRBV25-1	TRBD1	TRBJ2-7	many	TGTGCCAGCAGTGAATTTTCAATGGCAGGGGGCTACGAGCAGTACTTC	CASSEFSMAGGYEQYF